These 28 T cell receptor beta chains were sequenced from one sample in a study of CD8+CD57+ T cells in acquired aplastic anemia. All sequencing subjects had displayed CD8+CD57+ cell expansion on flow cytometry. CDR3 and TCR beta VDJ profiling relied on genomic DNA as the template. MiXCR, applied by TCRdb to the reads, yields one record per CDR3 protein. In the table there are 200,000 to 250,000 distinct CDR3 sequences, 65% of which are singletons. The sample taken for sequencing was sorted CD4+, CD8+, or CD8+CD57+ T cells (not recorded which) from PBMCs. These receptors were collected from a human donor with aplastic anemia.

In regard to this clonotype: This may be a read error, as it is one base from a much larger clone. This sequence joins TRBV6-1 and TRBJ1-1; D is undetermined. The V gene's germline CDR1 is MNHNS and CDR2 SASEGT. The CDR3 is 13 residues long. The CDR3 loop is CASRDGDVTGAFF. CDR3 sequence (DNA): TGTGCCAGCAGGGACGGGGATGTCACTGGAGCTTTCTTT.

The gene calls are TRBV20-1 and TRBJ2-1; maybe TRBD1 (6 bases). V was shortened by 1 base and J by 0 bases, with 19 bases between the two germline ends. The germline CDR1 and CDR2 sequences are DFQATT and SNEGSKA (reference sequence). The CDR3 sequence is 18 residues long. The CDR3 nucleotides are TGCAGTGCTAGAGTCCTTGGACAGCTCCTGAGCTCCTACAATGAGCAGTTCTTC. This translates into CSARVLGQLLSSYNEQFF.

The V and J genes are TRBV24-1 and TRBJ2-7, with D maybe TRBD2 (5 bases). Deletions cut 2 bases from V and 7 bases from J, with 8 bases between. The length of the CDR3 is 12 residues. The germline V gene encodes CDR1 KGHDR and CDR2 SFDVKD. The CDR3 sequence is CATSDWTREQYF. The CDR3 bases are TGTGCCACCAGTGATTGGACTCGTGAGCAGTACTTC.

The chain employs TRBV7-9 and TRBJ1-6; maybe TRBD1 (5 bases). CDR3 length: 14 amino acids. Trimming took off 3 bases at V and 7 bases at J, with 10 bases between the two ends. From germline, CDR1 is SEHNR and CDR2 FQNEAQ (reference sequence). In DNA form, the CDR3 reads TGTGCCAGCAGCTTCTCCCAGGGAAATTCACCCCTCCACTTT. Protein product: CASSFSQGNSPLHF.

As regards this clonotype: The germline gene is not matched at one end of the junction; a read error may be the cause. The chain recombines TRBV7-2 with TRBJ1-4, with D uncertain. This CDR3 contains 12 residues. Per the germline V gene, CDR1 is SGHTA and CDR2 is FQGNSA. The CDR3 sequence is CASSLEGERLFF. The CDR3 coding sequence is TGTGCTAGCAGCTTAGAGGGTGAAAGACTGTTTTTT.

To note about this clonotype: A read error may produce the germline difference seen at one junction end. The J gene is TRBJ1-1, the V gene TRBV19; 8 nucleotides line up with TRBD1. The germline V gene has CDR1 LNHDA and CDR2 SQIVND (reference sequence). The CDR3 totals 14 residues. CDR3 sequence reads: CAGRRQGMNTEAFF. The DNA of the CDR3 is TGTGCCGGTAGGAGACAGGGGATGAACACTGAAGCTTTCTTT.

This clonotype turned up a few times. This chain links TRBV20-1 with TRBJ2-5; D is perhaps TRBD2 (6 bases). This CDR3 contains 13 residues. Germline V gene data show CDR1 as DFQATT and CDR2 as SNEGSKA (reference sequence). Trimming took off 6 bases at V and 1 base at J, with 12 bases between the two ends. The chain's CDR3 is CSAEAGGQETQYF. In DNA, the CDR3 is TGCAGTGCGGAAGCCGGGGGCCAAGAGACCCAGTACTTC.

CDR3 sequence (DNA): TGTGCCAGCAGTACCCTAGGACTAGCGGGCAATCGCGAGACCCAGTACTTC. Translating gives CASSTLGLAGNRETQYF. The chain recombines TRBV12-3 or TRBV12-4 with TRBJ2-5; 11 nucleotides align to TRBD2. The J segment lost 5 bases and the V segment lost 5 bases, leaving 13 bases of the junction unmatched. The length of the CDR3 is 17 residues.

The CDR3 region is CASSGRAYGYTF. CDR3 nucleotide sequence: TGTGCCAGCAGTGGCCGGGCCTATGGCTACACCTTC. The rearrangement joins TRBV2 to TRBJ1-2; D unclear. The CDR3 loop spans 12 amino acids. V dropped 4 bases and J dropped 4 bases, with 7 bases sitting between them. Germline loops: CDR1 SNHLY, CDR2 FYNNEI.

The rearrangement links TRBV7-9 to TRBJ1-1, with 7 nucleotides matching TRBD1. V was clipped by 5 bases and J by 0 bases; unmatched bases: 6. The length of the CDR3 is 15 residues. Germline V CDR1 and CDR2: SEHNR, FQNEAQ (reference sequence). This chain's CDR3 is CASSRDRVMNTEAFF. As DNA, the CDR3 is TGTGCCAGCAGCCGTGACAGGGTCATGAACACTGAAGCTTTCTTT.

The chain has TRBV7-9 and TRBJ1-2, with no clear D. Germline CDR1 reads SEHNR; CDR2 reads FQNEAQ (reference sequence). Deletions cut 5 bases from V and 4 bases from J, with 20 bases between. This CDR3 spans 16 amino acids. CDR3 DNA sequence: TGTGCCAGCAGCGCCTACCCGGGCCGCGAAGGCTATGGCTACACCTTC. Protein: CASSAYPGREGYGYTF.

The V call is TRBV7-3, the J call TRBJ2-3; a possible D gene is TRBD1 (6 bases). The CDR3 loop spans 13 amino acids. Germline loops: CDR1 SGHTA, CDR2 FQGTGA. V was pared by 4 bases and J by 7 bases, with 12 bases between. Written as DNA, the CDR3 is TGTGCCAGCAGCTCATACAGGGTTTATACGCAGTATTTT. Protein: CASSSYRVYTQYF.

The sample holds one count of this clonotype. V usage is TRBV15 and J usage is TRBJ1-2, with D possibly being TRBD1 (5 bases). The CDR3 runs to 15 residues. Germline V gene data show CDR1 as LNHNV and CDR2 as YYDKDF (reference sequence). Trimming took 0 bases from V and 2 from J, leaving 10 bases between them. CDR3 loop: CATSRERGVNYGYTF. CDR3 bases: TGTGCCACCAGCAGAGAGAGGGGTGTCAACTATGGCTACACCTTC. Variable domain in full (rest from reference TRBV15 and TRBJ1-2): DAMVIQNPRYQVTQFGKPVTLSCSQTLNHNVMYWYQQKSSQAPKLLFHYYDKDFNNEADTPDNFQSRRPNTSFCFLDIRSPGLGDTAMYLCATSRERGVNYGYTFGSGTRLTVV.

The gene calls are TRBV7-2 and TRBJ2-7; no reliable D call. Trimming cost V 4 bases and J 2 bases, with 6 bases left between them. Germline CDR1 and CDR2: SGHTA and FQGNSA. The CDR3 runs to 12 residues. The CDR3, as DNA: TGTGCCAGCAGCTCCAAGCCCTACGAGCAGTACTTC. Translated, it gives CASSSKPYEQYF. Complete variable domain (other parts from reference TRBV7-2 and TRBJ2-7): GAGVSQSPSNKVTEKGKDVELRCDPISGHTALYWYRQSLGQGLEFLIYFQGNSAPDKSGLPSDRFSAERTGGSVSTLTIQRTQQEDSAVYLCASSSKPYEQYFGPGTRLTVT.

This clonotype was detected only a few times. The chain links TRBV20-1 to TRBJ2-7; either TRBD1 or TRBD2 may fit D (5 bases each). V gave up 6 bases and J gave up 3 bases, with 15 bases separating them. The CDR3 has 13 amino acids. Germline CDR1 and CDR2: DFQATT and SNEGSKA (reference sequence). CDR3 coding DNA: TGCAGTGCGCGAGGGGACCGTCGCTACGAGCAGTACTTC. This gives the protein CSARGDRRYEQYF.

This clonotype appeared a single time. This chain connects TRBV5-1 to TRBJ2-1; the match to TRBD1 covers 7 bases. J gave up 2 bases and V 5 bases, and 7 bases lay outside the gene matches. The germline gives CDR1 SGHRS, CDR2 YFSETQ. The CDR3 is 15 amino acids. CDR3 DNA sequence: TGCGCCAGCAGAATGACAGGGATACCCTACAATGAGCAGTTCTTC. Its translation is CASRMTGIPYNEQFF. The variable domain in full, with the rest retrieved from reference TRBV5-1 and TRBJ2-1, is KAGVTQTPRYLIKTRGQQVTLSCSPISGHRSVSWYQQTPGQGLQFLFEYFSETQRNKGNFPGRFSGRQFSNSRSEMNVSTLELGDSALYLCASRMTGIPYNEQFFGPGTRLTVL.

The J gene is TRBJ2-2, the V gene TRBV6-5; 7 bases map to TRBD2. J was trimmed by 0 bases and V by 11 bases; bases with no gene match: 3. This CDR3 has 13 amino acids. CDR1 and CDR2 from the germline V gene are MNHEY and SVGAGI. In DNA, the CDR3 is TGTGCCGCTAGCGGATCGAACACCGGGGAGCTGTTTTTT. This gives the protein CAASGSNTGELFF.

Here the CDR3 DNA reads TGTGCCAGCAGTGTCCGCGGGAGTGTAACAGATACGCAGTATTTT. This gives the protein CASSVRGSVTDTQYF. The chain links TRBV2 to TRBJ2-3, with 7 bases lining up with TRBD2. Germline V gene sequence: CDR1 SNHLY, CDR2 FYNNEI. Trimming took 4 bases from V and 3 from J; bases not matched to a gene: 7. CDR3 size: 15 residues.

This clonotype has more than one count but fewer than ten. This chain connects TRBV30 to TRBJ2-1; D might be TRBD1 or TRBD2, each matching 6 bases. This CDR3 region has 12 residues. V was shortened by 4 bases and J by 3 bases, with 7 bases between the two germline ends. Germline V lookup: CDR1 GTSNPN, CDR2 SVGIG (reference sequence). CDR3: CAWKGGYNEQFF. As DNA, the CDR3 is TGTGCCTGGAAGGGGGGCTACAATGAGCAGTTCTTC.

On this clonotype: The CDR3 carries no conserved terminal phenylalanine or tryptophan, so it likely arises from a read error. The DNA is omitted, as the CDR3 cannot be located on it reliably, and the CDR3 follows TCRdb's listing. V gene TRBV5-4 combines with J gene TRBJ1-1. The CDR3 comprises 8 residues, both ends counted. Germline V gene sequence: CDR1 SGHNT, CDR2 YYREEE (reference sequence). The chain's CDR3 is CASGPTSM.

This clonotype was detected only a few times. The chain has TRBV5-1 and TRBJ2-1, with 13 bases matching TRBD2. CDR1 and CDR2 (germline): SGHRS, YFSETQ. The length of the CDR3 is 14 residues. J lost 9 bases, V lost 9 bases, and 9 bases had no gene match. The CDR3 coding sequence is TGCGCCACCCAACGGACTAGCGGGAGTGGTGAGCAGTTCTTC. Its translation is CATQRTSGSGEQFF. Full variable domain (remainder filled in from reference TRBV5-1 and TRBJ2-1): KAGVTQTPRYLIKTRGQQVTLSCSPISGHRSVSWYQQTPGQGLQFLFEYFSETQRNKGNFPGRFSGRQFSNSRSEMNVSTLELGDSALYLCATQRTSGSGEQFFGPGTRLTVL.

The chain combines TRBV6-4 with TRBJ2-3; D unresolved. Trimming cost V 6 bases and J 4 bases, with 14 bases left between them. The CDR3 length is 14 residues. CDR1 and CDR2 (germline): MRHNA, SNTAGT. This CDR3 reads CASSSTERADTQYF. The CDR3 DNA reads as TGTGCCAGCAGCTCAACCGAGCGTGCAGATACGCAGTATTTT.

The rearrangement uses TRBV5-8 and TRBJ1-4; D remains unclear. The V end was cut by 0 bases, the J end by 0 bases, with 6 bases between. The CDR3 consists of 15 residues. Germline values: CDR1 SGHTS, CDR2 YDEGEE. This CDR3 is CASSLGVPTNEKLFF. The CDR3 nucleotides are TGTGCCAGCAGCTTGGGAGTACCAACTAATGAAAAACTGTTTTTT.

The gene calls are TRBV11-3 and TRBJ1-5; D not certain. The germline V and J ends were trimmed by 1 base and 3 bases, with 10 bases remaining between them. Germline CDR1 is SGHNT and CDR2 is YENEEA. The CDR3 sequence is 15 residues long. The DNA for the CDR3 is TGTGCCAGCAGCTTAGGGGTGGGGTCCAATCAGCCCCAGCATTTT. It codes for CASSLGVGSNQPQHF.

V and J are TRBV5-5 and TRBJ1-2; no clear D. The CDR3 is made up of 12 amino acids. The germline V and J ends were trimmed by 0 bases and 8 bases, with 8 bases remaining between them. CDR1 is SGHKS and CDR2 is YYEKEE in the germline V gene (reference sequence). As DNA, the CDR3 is TGTGCCAGCAGCTTGGTGGGCCTGGGCTACACCTTC. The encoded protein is CASSLVGLGYTF.

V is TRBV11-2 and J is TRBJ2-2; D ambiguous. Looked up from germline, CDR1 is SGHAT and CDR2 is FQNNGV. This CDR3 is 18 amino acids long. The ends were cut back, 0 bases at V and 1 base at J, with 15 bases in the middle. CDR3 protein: CASSLDLRPAGNTGELFF. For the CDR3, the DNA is TGTGCCAGCAGCTTAGATCTTCGGCCAGCAGGGAACACCGGGGAGCTGTTTTTT.

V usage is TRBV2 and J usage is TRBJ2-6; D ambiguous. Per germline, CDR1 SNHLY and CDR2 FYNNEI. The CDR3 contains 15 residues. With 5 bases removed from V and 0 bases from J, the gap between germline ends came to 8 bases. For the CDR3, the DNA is TGTGCCAGCAGTAAGATCTCCTCTGGGGCCAACGTCCTGACTTTC. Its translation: CASSKISSGANVLTF.

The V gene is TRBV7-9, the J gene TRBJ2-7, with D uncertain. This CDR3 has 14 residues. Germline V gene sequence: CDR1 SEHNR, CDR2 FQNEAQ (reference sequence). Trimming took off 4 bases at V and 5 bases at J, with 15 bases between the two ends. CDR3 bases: TGTGCCAGCAGCTCCAATGACGGGTCCCACGAGCAGTACTTC. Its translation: CASSSNDGSHEQYF.